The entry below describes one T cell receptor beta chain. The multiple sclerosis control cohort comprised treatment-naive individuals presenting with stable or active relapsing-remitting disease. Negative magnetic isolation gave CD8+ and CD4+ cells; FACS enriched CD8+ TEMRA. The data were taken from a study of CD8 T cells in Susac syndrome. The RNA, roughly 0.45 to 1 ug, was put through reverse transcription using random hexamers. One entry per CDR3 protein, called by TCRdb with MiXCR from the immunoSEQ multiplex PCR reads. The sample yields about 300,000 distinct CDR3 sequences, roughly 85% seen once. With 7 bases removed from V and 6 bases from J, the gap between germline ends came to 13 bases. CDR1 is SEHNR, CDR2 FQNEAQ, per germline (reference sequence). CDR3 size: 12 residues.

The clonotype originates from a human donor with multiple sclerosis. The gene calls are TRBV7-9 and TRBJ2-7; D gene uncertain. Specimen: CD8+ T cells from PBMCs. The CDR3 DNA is TGTGCCAGCAACTCCGCCTCGGGCGAGCAGTACTTC. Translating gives CASNSASGEQYF. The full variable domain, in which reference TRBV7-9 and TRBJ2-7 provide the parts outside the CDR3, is DTGVSQNPRHKITKRGQNVTFRCDPISEHNRLYWYRQTLGQGPEFLTYFQNEAQLEKSRLLSDRFSAERPKGSFSTLEIQRTEQGDSAMYLCASNSASGEQYFGPGTRLTVT.